These 9 T cell receptor beta chains share one sample of origin, sequenced in a study of response to subunit inactivated influenza vaccine. TCRdb re-derived calls from the RT-PCR reads in MiXCR, one entry per CDR3 protein. The table records 530,000 or so distinct CDR3 sequences, 10% to 15% of them present only once. Specimen: PBMCs from blood, collected on the day of vaccination. Every receptor here comes from a man between 50 and 59 years old who received an inactivated influenza vaccine.

The sample holds a few counts of this clonotype. The chain carries TRBV7-2 and TRBJ1-4, with D possibly matching TRBD1 (6 bases). CDR1 is SGHTA and CDR2 is FQGNSA in the germline V gene. The V end was cut by 5 bases, the J end by 0 bases, with 10 bases between. The CDR3 loop spans 15 amino acids. Here the CDR3 reads CASSPWTATNEKLFF. The CDR3 DNA reads TGTGCCAGCAGCCCGTGGACAGCAACTAATGAAAAACTGTTTTTT.

The chain combines TRBV12-3 or TRBV12-4 with TRBJ2-1; D is uncertain. The V gene lost 2 bases and the J gene lost 10 bases, with 9 bases spanning the gap. The CDR3 is 12 amino acids. The CDR3 bases are TGTGCCAGCAGTTTAAGCCCCCAGGAGCAGTTCTTC. Protein product: CASSLSPQEQFF.

The sample holds a few counts of this clonotype. The rearrangement uses TRBV5-6 and TRBJ1-2; D is undetermined. The CDR3 runs 14 residues. Germline values: CDR1 SGHDT, CDR2 YYEEEE. V lost 6 bases to trimming and J lost 2 bases, with 14 bases between them. Written as DNA, the CDR3 is TGTGCCAGCATCGCCCGGGAAGGGAACTATGGCTACACCTTC. Its translation: CASIAREGNYGYTF.

The rearrangement joins TRBV12-3 or TRBV12-4 to TRBJ2-2; 10 bases map to TRBD1. The CDR3 is 16 amino acids. Unmatched junction bases numbered 4, after V lost 1 base and J lost 5 bases. DNA for the CDR3: TGTGCCAGCAGTTTAGGGACAGGGGGTAAAACCGGGGAGCTGTTTTTT. Amino acid sequence: CASSLGTGGKTGELFF.

This clonotype was recorded a few times. This chain uses TRBV4-2 with TRBJ1-5; TRBD1 matches at 8 bases. CDR1 is LGHNA, CDR2 YNFKEQ, per germline. With V trimmed by 3 bases and J by 7 bases, 8 bases remained unmatched. The CDR3 sequence is 15 residues long. The chain's CDR3 is CASSQATGEVQPQHF. The CDR3 DNA follows: TGTGCCAGCAGCCAGGCGACAGGGGAGGTCCAGCCCCAGCATTTT.

The V call is TRBV7-9, the J call TRBJ2-7; D is ambiguous. Trimming shortened V by 1 base and J by 3 bases, and 10 bases separated the two germline ends. The V gene's germline CDR1 is SEHNR and CDR2 FQNEAQ (reference sequence). The CDR3 is made up of 14 amino acids. CDR3 DNA sequence: TGTGCCAGCAGCTTAGGTCATCCTCACTACGAGCAGTACTTC. Translation: CASSLGHPHYEQYF.

The chain carries TRBV11-2 and TRBJ2-3; TRBD2 matches 9 bases. This CDR3 has 18 amino acids. Germline CDR1 is SGHAT and CDR2 is FQNNGV. Trimming removed 4 bases from V and 0 bases from J; junction bases left unmatched: 11. CDR3 loop: CASSSTVAGASSTDTQYF. CDR3 nucleotide sequence: TGTGCCAGCAGCTCAACGGTAGCGGGGGCCTCTAGCACAGATACGCAGTATTTT.

This clonotype was picked up a small number of times. The rearrangement joins TRBV2 to TRBJ2-3; tentatively, D is TRBD2 (6 bases). V was cut by 10 bases and J by 1 base, with 21 bases left in between. Looked up from germline, CDR1 is SNHLY and CDR2 is FYNNEI. There are 16 residues in the CDR3. The CDR3: CAIIQIREDGTDTQYF. In nucleotides, the CDR3 is TGTGCCATCATACAAATAAGGGAGGACGGCACAGATACGCAGTATTTT.

The genes are TRBV3-1 and TRBJ1-5, with no clear D. Deletions cut 4 bases from V and 1 base from J, with 8 bases between. The CDR3 runs to 14 residues. CDR1 is LGHDT, CDR2 YNNKEL, per germline (reference sequence). The CDR3 bases are TGTGCCAGCAGCCTCGCGATAAGCAATCAGCCCCAGCATTTT. Protein sequence: CASSLAISNQPQHF.